This T cell receptor (beta chain) was documented in a study of graft-versus-host responses after intestinal transplantation. This CDR3 comprises 14 residues. This table comes from immunoSEQ multiplex PCR, and its TCRdb copy is limited to in-frame clones, with some not included. The sample carries approximately 74,000 clones, about 90% recorded once. The V and J genes are TRBV1 and TRBJ2-5; whether TRBD2, the table's D call, matches the DNA was not checked. TRBV1 represents a pseudogene. Sequences were derived from PBMCs, sampled 98 days after intestinal transplantation. This TCR derives from a human patient who received an intestinal transplant, so some T cells may come from the graft donor. The CDR3 protein is CTSSQEGGRETQYF. The CDR3 DNA reads TGCACCAGCAGCCAAGAGGGGGGGAGAGAGACCCAGTACTTC.